This passage covers 15 T cell receptor beta chains from one sample sequenced in a study of blood T cells in healthy people across ages. The use of a sample-barcoded 5' primer and a J-beta primer mix characterized a second PCR of about 7 to 12 cycles. In TCRdb, the 5' RACE reads were re-called with MiXCR into one record per CDR3 protein. This repertoire shows 850,000 or so distinct CDR3 sequences, 25% to 35% found once; its top ten account for about 18%. Sequencing was done on a sample of blood. Receptors originate from a woman older than 75 in good health.

In this sample, this clonotype turned up many times. The chain joins TRBV20-1 to TRBJ2-7, with TRBD1 identical over 8 bases. The length of the CDR3 is 13 residues. Trimming took 2 bases from V and 4 from J; bases not matched to a gene: 4. The V gene's germline CDR1 is DFQATT and CDR2 SNEGSKA (reference sequence). The CDR3, as DNA: TGCAGTGCTAGAAGACAGGGGTATTACGAGCAGTACTTC. It encodes CSARRQGYYEQYF.

V gene TRBV7-2 combines with J gene TRBJ2-5; TRBD2 agrees at 7 bases. Germline V gene data show CDR1 as SGHTA and CDR2 as FQGNSA. Unmatched junction bases numbered 5, after V lost 0 bases and J lost 1 base. This CDR3 is built from 16 residues. The CDR3 DNA is TGTGCCAGCAGCTTAGCGAGTGGGGAGGGCCAAGAGACCCAGTACTTC. Its protein is CASSLASGEGQETQYF.

The sample holds many counts of this clonotype. The chain carries TRBV6-5 and TRBJ2-5; 11 bases line up with TRBD2. The V gene end was trimmed by 5 bases and the J gene end by 1 base; junction bases not matched to a gene: 6. Looked up from germline, CDR1 is MNHEY and CDR2 is SVGAGI. This CDR3 has 16 residues. The CDR3 nucleotides are TGTGCCAGCAGTCTCCTAGCGGGGGGATCCCAAGAGACCCAGTACTTC. Protein: CASSLLAGGSQETQYF.

This clonotype appeared many times. The chain couples TRBV9 to TRBJ2-7; 10 nucleotides agree with TRBD1. Germline assignment: CDR1 SGDLS and CDR2 YYNGEE. The CDR3 runs 15 residues. The junction had 6 bases not matched to a gene; V was cut back by 3 bases and J by 3 bases. The CDR3 DNA follows: TGTGCCAGCAGCGACCGGGACAGGGGCGTCTACGAGCAGTACTTC. This sequence encodes CASSDRDRGVYEQYF.

V and J are TRBV12-3 or TRBV12-4 and TRBJ2-1; 10 bases are a match to TRBD2. The CDR3 sequence is 17 residues long. Trimming at V came to 6 bases and at J to 3 bases, leaving 11 bases not matched to a gene. The CDR3 coding sequence is TGTGCCAGCAGGCAAACGACCGCTAGCGGGAGCTACAATGAGCAGTTCTTC. This codes for CASRQTTASGSYNEQFF.

This chain uses TRBV7-8 with TRBJ2-3; tentatively, D is TRBD1 (6 bases). CDR3 length: 17 residues. Germline V gene lookup returns CDR1 SGHVS and CDR2 FQNEAQ. Trimming took 5 bases from V and 2 from J, leaving 20 bases between them. The DNA of the CDR3 is TGTGCCAGCAGCCTAAAGCCTCCACAGGGTTTCACAGATACGCAGTATTTT. It yields the protein CASSLKPPQGFTDTQYF.

This clonotype was counted many times. CDR3 in amino acids: CASSLSSGHGYTF. CDR3 in DNA: TGTGCCAGCAGCTTGAGTTCGGGGCATGGCTACACCTTC. This chain joins TRBV5-5 and TRBJ1-2, with a possible D match to TRBD1 (5 bases). In germline, CDR1 is SGHKS, CDR2 YYEKEE (reference sequence). Trimming took off 1 base at V and 6 bases at J, with 10 bases between the two ends. The CDR3 covers 13 residues.

In its sample, this clonotype was seen a few times. One base away lies a much larger clone, so this may be a sequencing read error. The rearrangement links TRBV27 to TRBJ1-6, with no clear D. V lost 6 bases, J lost 4 bases, and 4 bases lay in between. Per germline, CDR1 MNHEY and CDR2 SMNVEV (reference sequence). The length of the CDR3 is 12 residues. CDR3 DNA sequence: TGTGCCAGCAGACTGTATAATTCACCCCTCCACTTT. Translated: CASRLYNSPLHF.

The chain employs TRBV21-1 and TRBJ2-2; TRBD1 is taken as the D call from the table, unchecked against the DNA. TRBV21-1 counts as a pseudogene. The CDR3 is 17 amino acids. DNA of the CDR3: TGTGCCAGCAGCAAAGTTTCGGGACAGGGAGGCACCGGGGAGCTGTTTTTT. The encoded protein is CASSKVSGQGGTGELFF.

This clonotype was seen at least ten times. CDR3 DNA: TGTGCCAGCAGCCAATCGGCAGCCCTCTCCTACGAGCAGTACTTC. Protein: CASSQSAALSYEQYF. The rearrangement links TRBV3-1 to TRBJ2-7; D ambiguous. This CDR3 is 15 amino acids long. Germline loops: CDR1 LGHDT, CDR2 YNNKEL (reference sequence). The V and J ends lost 2 bases and 0 bases respectively, with 11 bases between them.

This clonotype appeared many times. The V and J genes are TRBV6-1 and TRBJ2-7; 8 bases line up with TRBD2. The V and J ends lost 2 bases and 10 bases, in that order; junction bases with no gene match: 10. Germline V lookup: CDR1 MNHNS, CDR2 SASEGT. The CDR3 is 14 residues long. CDR3 sequence (DNA): TGTGCCAGCAGTGAACAGCTAGCGGGCTCCGTTCAGTACTTC. This encodes CASSEQLAGSVQYF.

The chain has TRBV6-1 and TRBJ2-2, with 7 bases identical to TRBD1. The germline CDR1 and CDR2 sequences are MNHNS and SASEGT. The ends lost 6 bases at V and 4 bases at J; junction bases unmatched: 8. This CDR3 has 15 residues. Here the CDR3 DNA reads TGTGCCAGCAGCCAGACAGGGAGCGGCACCGGGGAGCTGTTTTTT. Translated, it gives CASSQTGSGTGELFF.

This clonotype has a count of ten or more. J is TRBJ2-7 and V is TRBV6-2 or TRBV6-3; 9 positions agree with TRBD2. The germline gives CDR1 MNHEY, CDR2 SVGEGT. The CDR3 covers 15 residues. V lost 0 bases to trimming and J lost 2 bases; unmatched junction nucleotides: 2. Here the CDR3 DNA reads TGTGCCAGCAGTTACTCTAGCGGGGGAGCCTACGAGCAGTACTTC. Its protein product is CASSYSSGGAYEQYF.

This clonotype was observed once. This sequence joins TRBV12-3 or TRBV12-4 and TRBJ2-5, with 8 bases lining up with TRBD1. The length of the CDR3 is 14 residues. V was pared by 3 bases and J by 11 bases, with 11 bases of the junction left unmatched. CDR3 nucleotides: TGTGCCAGCAGTTTGCGACAGGGGACTCGGGAGCAGTACTTC. It encodes CASSLRQGTREQYF.

This clonotype was counted ten times or more. The chain couples TRBV7-9 to TRBJ2-3, with D maybe TRBD1 (6 bases). Germline V gene lookup returns CDR1 SEHNR and CDR2 FQNEAQ (reference sequence). This CDR3 has 14 residues. Deletions cut 4 bases from V and 4 bases from J, with 12 bases between. Here the CDR3 DNA reads TGTGCCAGCAGCTCCCAGACAGGTTCAGATACGCAGTATTTT. Translation gives CASSSQTGSDTQYF.